These 29 T cell receptor beta chains came from one sample sequenced in a study of shared clonotypes between healthy human individuals. Repertoires were generated with immunoSEQ multiplex PCR, while TCRdb's copy carries only in-frame clones and drops some. The sample shows about 750,000 clones, around 92% of them seen only once. Terminally differentiated effector memory CD45RA+ cells were left out of the naive CD8 fraction, which was CD45RO-negative and positively selected for CCR7. Sequencing was carried out using naive CD8+ T cells sorted from blood. These receptors all stem from a man younger than 40 in good health.

The V and J genes are TRBV6-1 and TRBJ1-2; the match to TRBD1 covers 10 bases. The CDR3 covers 16 residues. The germline CDR1 and CDR2 sequences are MNHNS and SASEGT. Trimming removed 2 bases from V and 2 bases from J; junction bases left unmatched: 5. Here the CDR3 reads CASSERWDRGNYGYTF. Here the CDR3 DNA reads TGTGCCAGCAGTGAAAGGTGGGACAGGGGCAACTATGGCTACACCTTC.

There are a few counts of this clone. This chain links TRBV7-9 with TRBJ1-2; D unresolved. The CDR3 is made up of 15 amino acids. Germline loops: CDR1 SEHNR, CDR2 FQNEAQ (reference sequence). V gave up 1 base and J gave up 7 bases, with 16 bases separating them. CDR3 sequence: CASSLEPGIESGYTF. In nucleotides, the CDR3 is TGTGCCAGCAGCTTAGAGCCGGGGATTGAGTCTGGCTACACCTTC.

To note about this clone: Other DNA sequences in the same sample also yield this CDR3. The rearrangement uses TRBV7-9 and TRBJ2-5; the match to TRBD2 covers 9 bases. The germline V gene has CDR1 SEHNR and CDR2 FQNEAQ (reference sequence). Trimming at V came to 5 bases and at J to 5 bases, leaving 9 bases not matched to a gene. This CDR3 region has 15 residues. The CDR3 DNA reads TGTGCCAGCAGCCCCCCGGGACTAGCTTTGGAGACCCAGTACTTC. This encodes CASSPPGLALETQYF.

Here the CDR3 reads CASSYSRGVEQYF. DNA of the CDR3: TGTGCCAGCAGTTACTCGAGGGGGGTCGAGCAGTACTTC. V is TRBV6-5 and J is TRBJ2-7; D is tentatively TRBD1 or TRBD2 (6 bases each). The CDR3 contains 13 residues. The V gene lost 0 bases and the J gene lost 6 bases, with 9 bases spanning the gap. The germline V gene has CDR1 MNHEY and CDR2 SVGAGI.

This chain joins TRBV7-8 and TRBJ2-3; D unresolved. The germline V gene has CDR1 SGHVS and CDR2 FQNEAQ. Trimming removed 1 base at V and 5 bases at J, with 13 bases between. The CDR3 length is 15 residues. The CDR3 sequence is CASSLVSSSKDTQYF. The DNA of the CDR3 is TGTGCCAGCAGCTTAGTATCGTCTTCAAAAGATACGCAGTATTTT.

The chain links TRBV15 to TRBJ1-3; 7 bases map to TRBD1. Germline trimming cut 6 bases from V and 1 base from J; bases unmatched to any gene: 0. The germline CDR1 and CDR2 sequences are LNHNV and YYDKDF (reference sequence). CDR3 length: 13 amino acids. This chain's CDR3 is CATRDRSGNTIYF. CDR3 DNA sequence: TGTGCCACCAGGGACAGGTCTGGAAACACCATATATTTT.

V usage is TRBV7-2 and J usage is TRBJ1-5; TRBD1 agrees at 8 bases. The CDR3 loop spans 18 amino acids. J was trimmed by 2 bases and V by 1 base; bases with no gene match: 10. Germline V lookup: CDR1 SGHTA, CDR2 FQGNSA. In nucleotides, the CDR3 is TGTGCCAGCAGCTTAGTTCTTGGGGGACAGGTGGGCAATCAGCCCCAGCATTTT. This gives the protein CASSLVLGGQVGNQPQHF.

The chain links TRBV29-1 to TRBJ2-1; 9 bases match TRBD1. V lost 5 bases and J lost 5; bases outside the gene matches: 4. There are 13 residues in the CDR3. Germline V gives CDR1 SQVTM, CDR2 ANQGSEA. CDR3 DNA sequence: TGCAGCGTTCATGGGACAGGGAACAATGAGCAGTTCTTC. The encoded protein is CSVHGTGNNEQFF.

The V and J genes are TRBV5-1 and TRBJ2-1, with 9 bases identical to TRBD2. V was pared by 5 bases and J by 4 bases, with 7 bases of the junction left unmatched. CDR3 length: 15 amino acids. Germline lookup yields CDR1 SGHRS and CDR2 YFSETQ. The CDR3 nucleotides read TGCGCCAGCAGACCCGGGACTAGCTTATACAATGAGCAGTTCTTC. Its translation is CASRPGTSLYNEQFF.

The chain carries TRBV5-1 and TRBJ2-7; 13 nucleotides agree with TRBD2. Germline trimming cut 3 bases from V and 7 bases from J; bases unmatched to any gene: 7. The CDR3 contains 15 residues. Germline CDR1 is SGHRS and CDR2 is YFSETQ. CDR3 in DNA: TGCGCCAGCAGCTACGGGACTAGCGGGATGGTTGAGCAGTACTTC. Translation gives CASSYGTSGMVEQYF.

This chain joins TRBV9 and TRBJ2-1; D assignment may be TRBD1 or TRBD2 (5 bases each). The CDR3 is 17 residues long. CDR1 and CDR2 (germline): SGDLS, YYNGEE. The V end was cut by 2 bases, the J end by 0 bases, with 15 bases between. CDR3 in amino acids: CASSVGAPWSSYNEQFF. Here the CDR3 DNA reads TGTGCCAGCAGCGTCGGGGCACCGTGGAGCTCCTACAATGAGCAGTTCTTC.

V usage is TRBV27 and J usage is TRBJ2-7; D is undetermined. This CDR3 comprises 15 residues. Germline V gene lookup returns CDR1 MNHEY and CDR2 SMNVEV (reference sequence). Trimming shortened V by 6 bases and J by 10 bases, and 25 bases separated the two germline ends. As DNA, the CDR3 is TGTGCCAGCAGCACCGACGGAAACAAAGAATACGTACAGTACTTC. This sequence encodes CASSTDGNKEYVQYF.

The CDR3 DNA reads as TGTGCCACCCGGACAGGGGGCGATGAAAAACTGTTTTTT. Translating it yields CATRTGGDEKLFF. This sequence joins TRBV2 and TRBJ1-4; 11 nucleotides agree with TRBD1. CDR1 is SNHLY, CDR2 FYNNEI, per germline. The CDR3 is 13 amino acids. Losses at the gene ends were 10 bases for V and 6 bases for J; bases not matched to a gene: 4.

The rearrangement uses TRBV7-9 and TRBJ2-5, with 8 bases aligning to TRBD1. Trimming removed 2 bases from V and 4 bases from J; junction bases left unmatched: 9. Germline-derived CDR1 and CDR2 are SEHNR and FQNEAQ (reference sequence). The CDR3 has 16 residues. As DNA, the CDR3 is TGTGCCAGCAGCTTAAGGAACCAGGGGGCCCGAGAGACCCAGTACTTC. Amino acid sequence: CASSLRNQGARETQYF.

The rearrangement links TRBV11-1 to TRBJ2-5, with D perhaps TRBD1 (6 bases). CDR3 length: 13 amino acids. V was trimmed by 4 bases and J by 7 bases, leaving 13 bases between them. The germline V gene has CDR1 SGHAT and CDR2 FQDESV (reference sequence). The CDR3 region is CASSSGTMGTQYF. The CDR3 DNA is TGTGCCAGCAGCTCCGGGACAATGGGGACCCAGTACTTC.

The gene calls are TRBV11-2 and TRBJ2-7, with D perhaps matching TRBD1 (6 bases). V lost 2 bases to trimming and J lost 2 bases, with 10 bases between them. The CDR3 has 14 amino acids. The V gene's germline CDR1 is SGHAT and CDR2 FQNNGV. The CDR3 spells CASSLFTGTYEQYF. In DNA form, the CDR3 reads TGTGCCAGCAGCTTATTCACAGGGACCTACGAGCAGTACTTC.

J is TRBJ2-7 and V is TRBV9; no clear D gene. The V end lost 0 bases, the J end lost 4 bases, and 11 bases lay between the germline ends. CDR1 is SGDLS and CDR2 is YYNGEE in the germline V gene. The CDR3 contains 14 residues. The CDR3 sequence is CASSVGVSQYEQYF. The CDR3 region has the DNA TGTGCCAGCAGCGTAGGGGTTAGCCAGTACGAGCAGTACTTC.

The gene calls are TRBV4-1 and TRBJ1-2, with D hard to call. The CDR3 length is 16 residues. Trimming shortened V by 4 bases and J by 4 bases, and 19 bases separated the two germline ends. CDR1 is MGHRA, CDR2 YSYEKL, per germline. This chain's CDR3 is CASSPTQHGYGYGYTF. CDR3 in DNA: TGCGCCAGCAGCCCGACCCAGCACGGGTACGGCTATGGCTACACCTTC.

J is TRBJ2-3 and V is TRBV30; TRBD1 or TRBD2 may be the D gene (5 bases each). In germline, CDR1 is GTSNPN, CDR2 SVGIG (reference sequence). The CDR3 consists of 15 residues. V was cut by 3 bases and J by 2 bases, with 15 bases left in between. DNA for the CDR3: TGTGCCTGGAGCCCCGGGACCGGGAACACAGATACGCAGTATTTT. Protein: CAWSPGTGNTDTQYF. Complete variable domain (other parts from reference TRBV30 and TRBJ2-3): SQTIHQWPATLVQPVGSPLSLECTVEGTSNPNLYWYRQAAGRGLQLLFYSVGIGQISSEVPQNLSASRPQDRQFILSSKKLLLSDSGFYLCAWSPGTGNTDTQYFGPGTRLTVL.

J is TRBJ1-2 and V is TRBV7-6; no definite D call. Trimming shortened V by 5 bases and J by 6 bases, and 19 bases separated the two germline ends. This CDR3 spans 15 amino acids. The germline V gene has CDR1 SGHVS and CDR2 FNYEAQ. This chain's CDR3 is CASSPAGREDDGYTF. CDR3 sequence (DNA): TGTGCCAGCAGCCCCGCAGGTAGAGAGGACGATGGCTACACCTTC.

The chain carries TRBV7-3 and TRBJ2-7; unclear D gene. This CDR3 is 15 amino acids long. The germline gives CDR1 SGHTA, CDR2 FQGTGA. Trimming removed 1 base from V and 5 bases from J, with 15 bases in between. CDR3 amino acids: CASSLNSRVSNEQYF. In DNA, the CDR3 is TGTGCCAGCAGCTTAAATTCAAGGGTTAGTAACGAGCAGTACTTC.

The chain carries TRBV7-9 and TRBJ2-1; D perhaps matches TRBD1 (5 bases). This CDR3 comprises 14 residues. Germline V CDR1 and CDR2: SEHNR, FQNEAQ (reference sequence). Trimming pared 5 bases from V and 4 bases from J, leaving 12 bases between. CDR3 in DNA: TGTGCCAGCAGCCTCCTAGGGGCATACAATGAGCAGTTCTTC. It is translated as CASSLLGAYNEQFF.

The chain employs TRBV4-1 and TRBJ2-3, with a weak D call TRBD1 (5 bases). The V end lost 0 bases, the J end lost 2 bases, and 12 bases lay between the germline ends. The CDR3 consists of 16 residues. In germline, CDR1 is MGHRA, CDR2 YSYEKL. The CDR3 nucleotides read TGCGCCAGCAGCCAAGAAGAACAGGCAACCACAGATACGCAGTATTTT. This gives the protein CASSQEEQATTDTQYF.

This chain connects TRBV11-2 to TRBJ2-1; D remains ambiguous. Trimming removed 6 bases from V and 6 bases from J, with 21 bases in between. Germline V gene lookup returns CDR1 SGHAT and CDR2 FQNNGV. This CDR3 is 16 amino acids long. The CDR3 DNA follows: TGTGCCAGCAGTTCCCTCCGGCAGCGAGCCTTCAATGAGCAGTTCTTC. It encodes CASSSLRQRAFNEQFF. Drawing the rest from reference TRBV11-2 and TRBJ2-1, the complete variable domain is EAGVAQSPRYKIIEKRQSVAFWCNPISGHATLYWYQQILGQGPKLLIQFQNNGVVDDSQLPKDRFSAERLKGVDSTLKIQPAKLEDSAVYLCASSSLRQRAFNEQFFGPGTRLTVL.

This sequence joins TRBV19 and TRBJ2-2, with a weak D call TRBD1 (6 bases). This CDR3 has 14 amino acids. Germline V gene sequence: CDR1 LNHDA, CDR2 SQIVND (reference sequence). Deletions cut 3 bases from V and 1 base from J, with 6 bases between. CDR3 sequence reads: CASSMGQNTGELFF. CDR3 coding DNA: TGTGCCAGTAGTATGGGACAGAACACCGGGGAGCTGTTTTTT. The whole variable domain, remainder taken from reference TRBV19 and TRBJ2-2, is DGGITQSPKYLFRKEGQNVTLSCEQNLNHDAMYWYRQDPGQGLRLIYYSQIVNDFQKGDIAEGYSVSREKKESFPLTVTSAQKNPTAFYLCASSMGQNTGELFFGEGSRLTVL.

V gene TRBV5-4 combines with J gene TRBJ2-2; the match to TRBD1 covers 11 bases. CDR1 SGHNT and CDR2 YYREEE come from the germline V gene (reference sequence). The CDR3 is 16 residues long. The V segment lost 4 bases and the J segment 3 bases; nucleotides outside the gene matches: 5. The CDR3, as DNA: TGTGCCAGCAGCACCGGACAGGGGGCTGACACCGGGGAGCTGTTTTTT. The encoded protein is CASSTGQGADTGELFF.

The V and J genes are TRBV7-9 and TRBJ2-5; D not certain. The germline V and J ends were trimmed by 4 bases and 4 bases, with 13 bases remaining between them. The CDR3 has 14 residues. CDR1 is SEHNR and CDR2 is FQNEAQ in the germline V gene (reference sequence). The CDR3 protein is CASSSPPLTETQYF. The CDR3 bases are TGTGCCAGCAGCTCCCCCCCACTTACAGAGACCCAGTACTTC.

V and J are TRBV7-9 and TRBJ2-7, with TRBD2 matching 9 bases. The germline gives CDR1 SEHNR, CDR2 FQNEAQ (reference sequence). The CDR3 has 15 amino acids. J was trimmed by 4 bases and V by 5 bases; bases with no gene match: 9. The CDR3 nucleotides are TGTGCCAGCAGCCCCTCCCCTAGCGGGACTTACGAGCAGTACTTC. Amino acids: CASSPSPSGTYEQYF. Full variable domain (rest looked up from reference TRBV7-9 and TRBJ2-7): DTGVSQNPRHKITKRGQNVTFRCDPISEHNRLYWYRQTLGQGPEFLTYFQNEAQLEKSRLLSDRFSAERPKGSFSTLEIQRTEQGDSAMYLCASSPSPSGTYEQYFGPGTRLTVT.

As regards this clone: The same CDR3 can be traced to other DNA sequences in this sample. The chain links TRBV11-2 to TRBJ2-1; D not resolved. Per the germline V gene, CDR1 is SGHAT and CDR2 is FQNNGV. V dropped 1 base and J dropped 2 bases, with 3 bases sitting between them. The CDR3 covers 13 residues. Here the CDR3 DNA reads TGTGCCAGCAGCTTAGTAACCTACAATGAGCAGTTCTTC. Protein sequence: CASSLVTYNEQFF.